This T cell receptor beta chain was sequenced during a study of molecular identifiers for immune sequencing clone quantification. The germline gives CDR1 DFQATT, CDR2 SNEGSKA (reference sequence). The CDR3 contains 15 residues. V was clipped by 6 bases and J by 3 bases; unmatched bases: 6. Via MiXCR, TCRdb re-called the PCR reads, giving one row per CDR3 protein. Here the sample spans around 470,000 distinct CDR3 sequences, roughly 25% being singletons. The table lists this clonotype with a few counts. The source is a human donor in good health. Some libraries in this study had Jurkat cell RNA spiked in. V is TRBV20-1 and J is TRBJ2-5, with TRBD2 matching over 14 bases. Input material: naive CD8+ T cells from blood, with Jurkat cell RNA spiked in. Stated subset: FACS-sorted CD8+CD4-CCR7+CD45RA+ naive T cells. The CDR3 nucleotides are TGCAGTGCGCAGACTAGCGGGAGGGCGGAAGAGACCCAGTACTTC. Translation gives CSAQTSGRAEETQYF.